The 26 T cell receptor beta chains below come from one sample, sequenced in a study of blood T cells in healthy people across ages. A second PCR of 7 to 11 cycles used a sample-barcoded 5' primer and a J-beta primer mix. TCRdb independently ran MiXCR on the 5' RACE reads; one entry per CDR3 protein. Here the sample spans 550,000 to 700,000 distinct CDR3 sequences, 27% being singletons. The sample taken for sequencing was blood. Every receptor here comes from a woman between 65 and 79 years old in good health.

In its sample, this clonotype was seen many times. The CDR3 is CASSLGGYEQFF. DNA for the CDR3: TGTGCCAGCAGTTTAGGGGGGTATGAGCAGTTCTTC. The J gene is TRBJ2-1, the V gene TRBV12-3 or TRBV12-4, with D tentatively TRBD1 or TRBD2 (5 bases each). The CDR3 runs to 12 residues. V was shortened by 1 base and J by 8 bases, with 6 bases between the two germline ends.

At least ten counts were recorded for this clonotype. The chain combines TRBV30 with TRBJ2-1, with 8 nucleotides matching TRBD2. The CDR3 loop spans 15 amino acids. V was clipped by 1 base and J by 0 bases; unmatched bases: 2. Germline V gives CDR1 GTSNPN, CDR2 SVGIG (reference sequence). The CDR3 DNA follows: TGTGCCTGGAGTGGGACTAGCTCCTCCTACAATGAGCAGTTCTTC. Its protein product is CAWSGTSSSYNEQFF.

This rearrangement joins TRBV29-1 to TRBJ1-5; 7 nucleotides agree with TRBD1. Germline CDR1 SQVTM, CDR2 ANQGSEA. The J segment lost 0 bases and the V segment lost 4 bases, leaving 9 bases of the junction unmatched. CDR3 length: 16 amino acids. CDR3 protein: CSVASGGQYSNQPQHF. The CDR3 bases are TGCAGCGTTGCAAGCGGGGGACAGTATAGCAATCAGCCCCAGCATTTT.

The V and J genes are TRBV7-2 and TRBJ2-7; D is undetermined. Per germline, CDR1 SGHTA and CDR2 FQGNSA. V was shortened by 5 bases and J by 0 bases, with 8 bases between the two germline ends. CDR3 length: 13 residues. The CDR3 spells CASSPQVSYEQYF. The CDR3 DNA reads as TGTGCCAGCAGCCCCCAGGTCTCCTACGAGCAGTACTTC. The complete variable domain, with remaining parts taken from reference TRBV7-2 and TRBJ2-7, reads GAGVSQSPSNKVTEKGKDVELRCDPISGHTALYWYRQSLGQGLEFLIYFQGNSAPDKSGLPSDRFSAERTGGSVSTLTIQRTQQEDSAVYLCASSPQVSYEQYFGPGTRLTVT.

This clonotype has more than one count but fewer than ten. This CDR3 reads CASREGNYGYTF. The CDR3 region has the DNA TGTGCCAGCAGAGAAGGGAACTATGGCTACACCTTC. The chain uses TRBV6-2 or TRBV6-3 and TRBJ1-2; D unresolved. Germline CDR1 is MNHEY and CDR2 is SVGEGT. The CDR3 consists of 12 residues. The ends were cut back, 6 bases at V and 2 bases at J, with 7 bases in the middle.

This rearrangement joins TRBV18 to TRBJ2-2, with unresolved D. The germline CDR1 and CDR2 sequences are KGHSH and LQKENI. The CDR3 is 11 amino acids. V lost 9 bases to trimming and J lost 4 bases, with 6 bases between them. CDR3 in DNA: TGTGCCAGTTATTCCACCGGGGAGCTGTTTTTT. This sequence encodes CASYSTGELFF.

This clonotype was observed a few times. The gene calls are TRBV7-3 and TRBJ2-1; D is ambiguous. V was clipped by 5 bases and J by 7 bases, with 9 bases between them. Per germline, CDR1 SGHTA and CDR2 FQGTGA. This CDR3 is 12 amino acids long. This CDR3 reads CASSNWGNEQFF. The CDR3 DNA reads TGTGCCAGCAGCAACTGGGGAAATGAGCAGTTCTTC.

The CDR3 loop reads CSVVKGFYEQYF. The CDR3 nucleotides are TGCAGCGTTGTCAAGGGTTTCTACGAGCAGTACTTC. The chain has TRBV29-1 and TRBJ2-7; D is uncertain. Between the trimmed V and J ends, which lost 4 bases and 3 bases, there was a span of 10 bases. This CDR3 region has 12 residues. Germline V gene data show CDR1 as SQVTM and CDR2 as ANQGSEA.

The chain employs TRBV7-9 and TRBJ2-1; the D gene is possibly TRBD2 (6 bases). The J call may be faulty, since TRBJ2-5 better matches the DNA end. The CDR3 is 14 residues long. CDR1 and CDR2 (germline): SEHNR, FQNEAQ (reference sequence). The CDR3 bases are TGTGCCAGCAGGGACGCGGGGAAGGGAGAGACCCAGTACTTC. Amino acid sequence: CASRDAGKGETQYF.

This clonotype was counted a few times. The gene calls are TRBV6-5 and TRBJ2-1, with 14 bases lining up with TRBD2. Per germline, CDR1 MNHEY and CDR2 SVGAGI. The CDR3 contains 14 residues. Losses at the gene ends were 7 bases for V and 11 bases for J; bases not matched to a gene: 7. The CDR3 protein is CASNPTSGGAKQFF. CDR3 nucleotide sequence: TGTGCCAGCAATCCGACTAGCGGGGGGGCAAAGCAGTTCTTC.

In this sample, this clonotype turned up a few times. The chain joins TRBV20-1 to TRBJ2-5; 7 bases map to TRBD2. Germline loops: CDR1 DFQATT, CDR2 SNEGSKA (reference sequence). CDR3 length: 13 residues. The V gene end was trimmed by 3 bases and the J gene end by 5 bases; junction bases not matched to a gene: 6. The CDR3 nucleotides are TGCAGTGCTAGTAGGGCGGGGGAGGAGACCCAGTACTTC. Translating gives CSASRAGEETQYF.

This clonotype has only a few counts. The junction differs from germline at one of its ends, possibly a read error. This chain joins TRBV7-3 and TRBJ2-5; D remains ambiguous. The J call is doubtful: the DNA matches TRBJ2-1 better. The CDR3 totals 12 residues. Germline values: CDR1 SGHTA, CDR2 FQGTGA. DNA of the CDR3: TGTGCCAGCAGCTTAAATGGCAATGGGCAGTTCTTC. It is translated as CASSLNGNGQFF.

The chain is built from TRBV5-1 and TRBJ1-1, with D uncertain. The CDR3 loop spans 13 amino acids. Germline V gene data show CDR1 as SGHRS and CDR2 as YFSETQ. V lost 0 bases and J 4 bases, leaving 7 bases between the germline ends. The CDR3 sequence is CASSLAQITEAFF. CDR3 DNA: TGCGCCAGCAGCTTGGCGCAGATCACTGAAGCTTTCTTT.

This clonotype was detected a few times. The chain recombines TRBV5-1 with TRBJ2-7; 7 nucleotides align to TRBD1. TRBJ2-1 matches the DNA end more closely, so the J call is doubtful. The CDR3 contains 14 residues. From germline, CDR1 is SGHRS and CDR2 YFSETQ. The CDR3 loop reads CASFMTGTSNEQFF. The CDR3 nucleotides are TGCGCCAGCTTCATGACAGGGACCTCCAATGAGCAGTTCTTC.

This clonotype was counted once. This chain joins TRBV20-1 and TRBJ2-2, with 11 bases that match TRBD2. Germline V gene lookup returns CDR1 DFQATT and CDR2 SNEGSKA (reference sequence). J gave up 4 bases and V 5 bases, and 6 bases lay outside the gene matches. There are 15 residues in the CDR3. CDR3 sequence reads: CSAPVSGGVTGELFF. CDR3 nucleotides: TGCAGTGCTCCCGTTAGCGGGGGGGTCACCGGGGAGCTGTTTTTT.

V usage is TRBV5-1 and J usage is TRBJ2-1; D might be TRBD1 (6 bases). V lost 1 base, J lost 6 bases, and 11 bases lay in between. The CDR3 runs to 14 residues. The germline V gene has CDR1 SGHRS and CDR2 YFSETQ. In DNA, the CDR3 is TGCGCCAGCAGCTTGAATCAGGGGCGCAATGAGCAGTTCTTC. It codes for CASSLNQGRNEQFF.

The rearrangement links TRBV7-6 to TRBJ2-5; 8 nucleotides align to TRBD1. Germline CDR1 reads SGHVS; CDR2 reads FNYEAQ. The CDR3 is 14 amino acids. With V trimmed by 6 bases and J by 2 bases, 5 bases remained unmatched. The CDR3 region is CASRVGQEQETQYF. In DNA, the CDR3 is TGTGCCAGCAGGGTGGGACAGGAACAAGAGACCCAGTACTTC.

The rearrangement joins TRBV21-1 to TRBJ1-2. TRBV21-1 is assigned pseudogene status. The CDR3 has 10 residues. CDR3 DNA sequence: TGTGCCCCCGCCCGGTATGGCTACACCTTC. It codes for CAPARYGYTF.

This clonotype was recorded a few times. The chain is built from TRBV10-3 and TRBJ1-2; D possibly corresponds to TRBD1 (6 bases). The germline CDR1 and CDR2 sequences are ENHRY and SYGVKD. V shed 10 bases and J shed 0 bases, with 15 bases lying between them. There are 14 residues in the CDR3. The CDR3 bases are TGTGCCAGCCTAGGGGGATTAGCTAACTATGGCTACACCTTC. Protein: CASLGGLANYGYTF.

The sample holds a few counts of this clonotype. The rearrangement joins TRBV5-1 to TRBJ1-5; D is perhaps TRBD1 (5 bases). The CDR3 is 16 amino acids. Between the trimmed V and J ends, which lost 0 bases and 2 bases, there was a span of 12 bases. Germline CDR1 is SGHRS and CDR2 is YFSETQ. The CDR3 coding sequence is TGCGCCAGCAGCTTGGGCGGTACGGGGGGCAATCAGCCCCAGCATTTT. Residues: CASSLGGTGGNQPQHF.

A few counts support this clonotype. V gene TRBV9 combines with J gene TRBJ2-5; D not resolved. Germline CDR1 is SGDLS and CDR2 is YYNGEE. The CDR3 runs to 13 residues. Trimming removed 2 bases at V and 2 bases at J, with 7 bases between. CDR3: CASSVRSQETQYF. The CDR3, as DNA: TGTGCCAGCAGCGTGCGGAGTCAAGAGACCCAGTACTTC. Full variable domain (rest looked up from reference TRBV9 and TRBJ2-5): DSGVTQTPKHLITATGQRVTLRCSPRSGDLSVYWYQQSLDQGLQFLIQYYNGEERAKGNILERFSAQQFPDLHSELNLSSLELGDSALYFCASSVRSQETQYFGPGTRLLVL.

This clonotype was recorded a few times. The chain uses TRBV7-9 and TRBJ2-2; either TRBD1 or TRBD2 may supply D (5 bases each). Trimming stripped 3 bases from V and 4 bases from J, with 9 bases between. The length of the CDR3 is 14 residues. Germline V lookup: CDR1 SEHNR, CDR2 FQNEAQ (reference sequence). The CDR3 loop reads CASSFSGTTGELFF. The CDR3 DNA follows: TGTGCCAGCAGCTTTTCGGGGACCACCGGGGAGCTGTTTTTT.

The chain uses TRBV20-1 and TRBJ1-1; 7 nucleotides agree with TRBD1. The ends lost 1 base at V and 3 bases at J; junction bases unmatched: 5. This CDR3 has 14 residues. CDR1 is DFQATT and CDR2 is SNEGSKA in the germline V gene (reference sequence). CDR3 DNA sequence: TGCAGTGCTAGAGCTGGGGACAGAGACACTGAAGCTTTCTTT. Its protein is CSARAGDRDTEAFF.

The gene calls are TRBV7-3 and TRBJ2-5; 7 nucleotides match TRBD2. V was pared by 2 bases and J by 2 bases, with 8 bases of the junction left unmatched. This CDR3 contains 16 residues. Germline V gene sequence: CDR1 SGHTA, CDR2 FQGTGA. The CDR3 loop reads CASSLGGWRGQETQYF. The CDR3 nucleotides are TGTGCCAGCAGCTTAGGGGGATGGCGGGGGCAAGAGACCCAGTACTTC. Full variable domain (rest looked up from reference TRBV7-3 and TRBJ2-5): GAGVSQTPSNKVTEKGKYVELRCDPISGHTALYWYRQSLGQGPEFLIYFQGTGAADDSGLPNDRFFAVRPEGSVSTLKIQRTERGDSAVYLCASSLGGWRGQETQYFGPGTRLLVL.

In this sample, this clonotype turned up once. The chain joins TRBV11-1 to TRBJ2-4; perhaps D is TRBD1 or TRBD2 (5 bases each). Trimming took off 4 bases at V and 0 bases at J, with 10 bases between the two ends. Per the germline V gene, CDR1 is SGHAT and CDR2 is FQDESV (reference sequence). This CDR3 comprises 15 residues. The CDR3 reads CASSSTGRAKNIQYF. CDR3 sequence (DNA): TGTGCCAGCAGCTCAACGGGGCGAGCCAAAAACATTCAGTACTTC.

The chain recombines TRBV5-1 with TRBJ2-6; D call uncertain. In germline, CDR1 is SGHRS, CDR2 YFSETQ. The CDR3 consists of 18 residues. V lost 5 bases and J 0 bases, leaving 18 bases between the germline ends. The DNA for the CDR3 is TGCGCCAGCAGAACCACCGGGTCATCCCACTCTGGGGCCAACGTCCTGACTTTC. Residues: CASRTTGSSHSGANVLTF.